This TCR beta chain derives from a study of blood T cell repertoires in COVID-19. Repertoires were generated with immunoSEQ multiplex PCR, while TCRdb's copy carries only in-frame clones and drops some. The sample includes around 140,000 clones, about four fifths seen only once; the top ten take about 4%. The CDR3 is made up of 18 amino acids. Germline CDR1 and CDR2: LGHDT and YNNKEL (reference sequence). The V gene lost 0 bases and the J gene lost 2 bases, with 20 bases spanning the gap. Sequencing was done on a sample of peripheral blood. This chain links TRBV3-1 (or the pseudogene TRBV3-2) with TRBJ2-7; D is possibly TRBD2 (6 bases). This sequence was found in a man in his sixties or seventies who had recovered from COVID-19. The CDR3 loop is CASSQEGRGSSSPYEQYF. In nucleotides, the CDR3 is TGTGCCAGCAGCCAAGAAGGCCGGGGGTCCTCCAGCCCCTACGAGCAGTACTTC.